This T cell receptor (beta chain) was retrieved from a study of a mutant IDH1 vaccine in newly diagnosed glioma (dated by TCRdb to 2020 to 2022). Broadly, across the study: Of the approximately 35 treated patients, approximately 62% were male and roughly 40% were female, and a mean age of approximately 40 years was recorded. For exploratory analyses, around 26 treated patients had longitudinal TCRB deep sequencing done wherever samples were available. Peripheral blood was drawn at six visits: V03 (baseline), V05, V07, V10, V12 and V13. Before enrollment, patients had received standard therapy of radiotherapy alone, temozolomide alone, or radiochemotherapy with temozolomide; most received the combination. What the authors observed across the whole study: According to the authors, sample limitations meant that analyses of patient blood samples could not be reproduced. PBMC samples for TCRB deep sequencing were selected based on availability. Across multiple MHC alleles, vaccine-induced immune responses were seen in 85% to 95% of patients. Pseudoprogression appeared unrelated to alterations in the top peripheral T cell clonotypes detected by TCRB sequencing.

Read against the paper, the sample's time point label means: baseline, week 1 (first vaccination visit). Sample treatment or condition, as interpreted from the label and publication: pre-vaccination baseline after standard-of-care therapy. All donors had newly diagnosed IDH1-mutant astrocytomas of WHO grade 3 or 4 that showed loss of nuclear ATRX. The samples were drawn from NOA16, a multicentre, single-arm, open-label phase I trial in Germany that tested a mutant IDH1 peptide vaccine in humans for the first time. Blood drawn at visit V03 was used as the baseline sample for immunogenicity testing. Genomic DNA for TCRB sequencing was extracted from EDTA blood using the DNeasy Blood and Tissue Kit. The receptor library was made with the immunoSEQ multiplex PCR assay. Rearranged TCR beta chain sequences were amplified with the hsTCRB Kit following the manufacturer's protocol. Sequencing of TCRB libraries was carried out on an Illumina MiSeq. Under the source paper's analysis protocol: The proprietary platform of the kit vendor was used for demultiplexing, trimming and gene mapping. What TCRdb holds here is the immuneACCESS table cut down to in-frame rearrangements. Part of the clones is not present; checked against another copy, under half of the missing clones reflect an unresolved V gene, and the others are unexplained. V and J calls and clone size are those listed in that table; D and trimming were worked out from the DNA. This sample comprises 75,000 to 100,000 clones, over 75% of them detected only once. The leading ten clones occupy roughly 5.3% of the sample.

As for this clone: What this receptor recognizes is not known. Nothing much larger sits one base from this clone, and base qualities are not available.

The sequence came from a man aged 40-50 years with glioma. Some clones in this sample may be carry-over from other donors' samples. Sequencing used PBMCs, obtained from a glioma patient treated with radiotherapy, temozolomide or both.

The CDR3 protein sequence reads: CASSQGHRDVENSPLHF. The bases are TGCGCCAGCAGCCAGGGGCACAGGGACGTTGAGAATTCACCCCTCCACTTT. Recombination linked TRBV5-1 to TRBJ1-6; the D region possibly corresponds to TRBD1 (6 bases align). CDR1 and CDR2 are read off the germline V gene as SGHRS and YFSETQ. The CDR3 runs 17 amino acids, cysteine and phenylalanine included. The entry retains the CDR3 DNA only, 51 bases that are in frame from base 1. V drops 4 bases and J drops 7 bases, leaving 21 bases in between. Full variable domain (CDR3 extended with the reference TRBV5-1 and TRBJ1-6 proteins): KAGVTQTPRYLIKTRGQQVTLSCSPISGHRSVSWYQQTPGQGLQFLFEYFSETQRNKGNFPGRFSGRQFSNSRSEMNVSTLELGDSALYLCASSQGHRDVENSPLHFGNGTRLTVT.